The 22 T cell receptor beta chains presented below share a single source sample, sequenced in a study of CD4 T cells in relation to SARS-CoV-2 and coronaviruses. The assay was immunoSEQ multiplex PCR, and TCRdb's table has in-frame clones only and misses some. The table includes tens of thousands of clones, 94% detected once. Unexposed donor CD4+ T cells date from about 2011-2018, before the COVID-19 pandemic. The sequenced sample was naive CD4+ T cells from PBMCs. The subset is: naive CD4+ T cells isolated by negative enrichment. The source is a human donor in good health.

V and J are TRBV29-1 and TRBJ2-7; D is unclear. Germline V gene lookup returns CDR1 SQVTM and CDR2 ANQGSEA. The CDR3 covers 13 residues. V lost 7 bases and J lost 0, with 13 bases in between. The CDR3 nucleotides are TGCAGCGACTACACCCTCGCCTCCTACGAGCAGTACTTC. Its protein is CSDYTLASYEQYF.

CDR3 loop: CASSIGTGYRFKNNEQFF. As DNA, the CDR3 is TGTGCCAGTAGTATTGGGACCGGTTACCGTTTCAAAAACAATGAGCAGTTCTTC. The chain recombines TRBV19 with TRBJ2-1; either TRBD1 or TRBD2 may fit D (5 bases each). Germline assignment: CDR1 LNHDA and CDR2 SQIVND (reference sequence). Trimming stripped 3 bases from V and 5 bases from J, with 23 bases between. The CDR3 has 18 amino acids. The whole variable domain, remainder taken from reference TRBV19 and TRBJ2-1, is DGGITQSPKYLFRKEGQNVTLSCEQNLNHDAMYWYRQDPGQGLRLIYYSQIVNDFQKGDIAEGYSVSREKKESFPLTVTSAQKNPTAFYLCASSIGTGYRFKNNEQFFGPGTRLTVL.

The J gene is TRBJ2-7, the V gene TRBV28; unclear D gene. The CDR3 loop spans 10 amino acids. V was pared by 8 bases and J by 6 bases, with 8 bases between. The germline CDR1 and CDR2 sequences are MDHEN and SYDVKM. CDR3 region: CASGMIEQYF. DNA of the CDR3: TGTGCCAGCGGGATGATCGAGCAGTACTTC.

The chain carries TRBV24-1 and TRBJ2-5; weak D call: TRBD2 (5 bases). Germline CDR1 reads KGHDR; CDR2 reads SFDVKD. The CDR3 loop spans 14 amino acids. The ends were cut back, 7 bases at V and 0 bases at J, with 11 bases in the middle. CDR3 nucleotide sequence: TGTGCCACCAGATCATCGGGGAACCAAGAGACCCAGTACTTC. Residues: CATRSSGNQETQYF.

CDR3 sequence: CASSPLGAMEKLFF. The CDR3, as DNA: TGTGCCAGTAGTCCCCTGGGGGCGATGGAAAAACTGTTTTTT. This chain uses TRBV19 with TRBJ1-4; TRBD1 is a possible D gene (6 bases). The V end was cut by 5 bases, the J end by 8 bases, with 15 bases between. Germline loops: CDR1 LNHDA, CDR2 SQIVND (reference sequence). The CDR3 is made up of 14 amino acids.

This chain uses TRBV7-2 with TRBJ1-2; no reliable D call. Trimming removed 1 base at V and 4 bases at J, with 10 bases between. The germline V gene has CDR1 SGHTA and CDR2 FQGNSA. The CDR3 is 14 amino acids. Written as DNA, the CDR3 is TGTGCCAGCAGCTTAGAAGGTACAATCTATGGCTACACCTTC. It specifies CASSLEGTIYGYTF.

The J gene is TRBJ2-7, the V gene TRBV11-2; the D is unclear. Deletions cut 1 base from V and 0 bases from J, with 7 bases between. The CDR3 is 14 residues long. Germline V gives CDR1 SGHAT, CDR2 FQNNGV. The CDR3: CASSLVQLSYEQYF. CDR3 nucleotides: TGTGCCAGCAGCTTAGTGCAGCTCTCCTACGAGCAGTACTTC.

This chain uses TRBV19 with TRBJ1-1; D is unresolved. Germline CDR1 LNHDA, CDR2 SQIVND (reference sequence). V was clipped by 9 bases and J by 0 bases, with 11 bases between them. The CDR3 consists of 13 residues. The CDR3 DNA reads TGTGCCAGCACCGGAGCTATGAACACTGAAGCTTTCTTT. It is translated as CASTGAMNTEAFF.

The chain recombines TRBV10-3 with TRBJ2-1; TRBD2 matches 9 bases. In germline, CDR1 is ENHRY, CDR2 SYGVKD. The CDR3 is 14 residues long. Trimming cost V 4 bases and J 2 bases; bases outside gene matches: 0. The CDR3 DNA reads as TGTGCCATCAGTGGGACTAGCGCCTACAATGAGCAGTTCTTC. As protein: CAISGTSAYNEQFF.

The chain recombines TRBV7-3 with TRBJ2-2, with 11 nucleotides matching TRBD1. This CDR3 contains 16 residues. CDR1 and CDR2 (germline): SGHTA, FQGTGA. The junction had 6 bases not matched to a gene; V was cut back by 4 bases and J by 5 bases. The CDR3 nucleotides are TGTGCCAGCAGCTCCCGGACAGGGGGCCTTACCGGGGAGCTGTTTTTT. Its protein is CASSSRTGGLTGELFF.

The chain carries TRBV6-2 or TRBV6-3 and TRBJ2-7, with D unclear. CDR1 MNHEY and CDR2 SVGEGT come from the germline V gene. The CDR3 runs 14 residues. V shed 6 bases and J shed 5 bases, with 17 bases lying between them. CDR3 DNA sequence: TGTGCCAGCAGCCAGGATAACGGACGGCACGAGCAGTACTTC. Encoded protein: CASSQDNGRHEQYF.

The rearrangement uses TRBV29-1 and TRBJ1-1; 10 bases are shared with TRBD1. The germline gives CDR1 SQVTM, CDR2 ANQGSEA. This CDR3 is built from 14 residues. Trimming took 7 bases from V and 1 from J; bases not matched to a gene: 6. This CDR3 is CSDGTGVGNTEAFF. The CDR3 DNA is TGCAGCGACGGGACAGGGGTGGGGAACACTGAAGCTTTCTTT. The full variable domain, rest sourced from reference TRBV29-1 and TRBJ1-1, is SAVISQKPSRDICQRGTSLTIQCQVDSQVTMMFWYRQQPGQSLTLIATANQGSEATYESGFVIDKFPISRPNLTFSTLTVSNMSPEDSSIYLCSDGTGVGNTEAFFGQGTRLTVV.

This clone was picked up one time. J is TRBJ1-2 and V is TRBV28, with a weak D call TRBD1 (5 bases). This CDR3 contains 13 residues. V was clipped by 5 bases and J by 4 bases, with 11 bases between them. Germline V CDR1 and CDR2: MDHEN, SYDVKM. The CDR3 protein is CASSPRGRYGYTF. The CDR3 nucleotides read TGTGCCAGCAGTCCGAGGGGTCGCTATGGCTACACCTTC.

V is TRBV11-3 and J is TRBJ2-1; a weak D match, TRBD2 (6 bases). CDR3 length: 15 amino acids. Germline CDR1 reads SGHNT; CDR2 reads YENEEA. Trimming took 4 bases from V and 0 from J, leaving 10 bases between them. Here the CDR3 DNA reads TGTGCCAGCAGCTCGGGACTGGCCTCCTACAATGAGCAGTTCTTC. Its protein product is CASSSGLASYNEQFF.

This clone was recorded only once. The gene calls are TRBV7-3 and TRBJ2-1; 14 bases match TRBD2. The CDR3 runs to 19 residues. Germline-derived CDR1 and CDR2 are SGHTA and FQGTGA. V lost 6 bases and J lost 1; bases outside the gene matches: 11. DNA of the CDR3: TGTGCCAGCAGGGATACGGGGACTAGCGGGAGTAATTCCTACAATGAGCAGTTCTTC. Protein: CASRDTGTSGSNSYNEQFF.

This clone appeared a few times. The chain recombines TRBV18 with TRBJ2-3, with no clear D. CDR1 is KGHSH and CDR2 is LQKENI in the germline V gene. The CDR3 is 16 residues long. V was cut by 3 bases and J by 0 bases, with 13 bases left in between. CDR3 amino acids: CASSPRKGASTDTQYF. The CDR3 bases are TGTGCCAGCTCACCTCGCAAAGGAGCTAGCACAGATACGCAGTATTTT.

This clone is a singleton in its sample. The chain carries TRBV7-9 and TRBJ2-5; D is undetermined. The CDR3 covers 15 residues. V lost 5 bases, J lost 1 base, and 14 bases lay in between. Germline loops: CDR1 SEHNR, CDR2 FQNEAQ (reference sequence). The CDR3 protein is CASSTQSWGQETQYF. DNA for the CDR3: TGTGCCAGCAGCACCCAGAGCTGGGGCCAAGAGACCCAGTACTTC. The whole variable domain, remainder taken from reference TRBV7-9 and TRBJ2-5, is DTGVSQNPRHKITKRGQNVTFRCDPISEHNRLYWYRQTLGQGPEFLTYFQNEAQLEKSRLLSDRFSAERPKGSFSTLEIQRTEQGDSAMYLCASSTQSWGQETQYFGPGTRLLVL.

The chain carries TRBV6-5 and TRBJ1-3; unclear D gene. Trimming took 6 bases from V and 4 from J, leaving 16 bases between them. The CDR3 extends over 15 amino acids. The germline V gene encodes CDR1 MNHEY and CDR2 SVGAGI. The CDR3 loop is CASSFETGKGNTIYF. The CDR3 DNA is TGTGCCAGCAGCTTCGAGACGGGCAAGGGAAACACCATATATTTT.

The V call is TRBV5-1, the J call TRBJ2-7; 10 nucleotides line up with TRBD2. J lost 3 bases, V lost 7 bases, and 22 bases had no gene match. The length of the CDR3 is 19 residues. Germline V lookup: CDR1 SGHRS, CDR2 YFSETQ. CDR3 DNA: TGCGCCAGCGAGGCGCTCCCCTCAACGGCTAGCGGGAGTCGCTACGAGCAGTACTTC. It codes for CASEALPSTASGSRYEQYF.

V gene TRBV28 combines with J gene TRBJ1-1; D perhaps matches TRBD1 (5 bases). The ends were cut back, 3 bases at V and 1 base at J, with 6 bases in the middle. Germline-derived CDR1 and CDR2 are MDHEN and SYDVKM. The CDR3 length is 13 residues. Here the CDR3 reads CASSFGGNTEAFF. The CDR3 DNA is TGTGCCAGCAGTTTCGGGGGGAACACTGAAGCTTTCTTT. Full variable domain (missing parts from reference TRBV28 and TRBJ1-1): DVKVTQSSRYLVKRTGEKVFLECVQDMDHENMFWYRQDPGLGLRLIYFSYDVKMKEKGDIPEGYSVSREKKERFSLILESASTNQTSMYLCASSFGGNTEAFFGQGTRLTVV.

J is TRBJ2-5 and V is TRBV18; 8 bases line up with TRBD2. The V gene's germline CDR1 is KGHSH and CDR2 LQKENI. The J segment lost 0 bases and the V segment lost 2 bases, leaving 5 bases of the junction unmatched. CDR3 length: 16 residues. The CDR3 sequence: CASSPFSGANQETQYF. CDR3 DNA sequence: TGTGCCAGCTCACCATTTAGCGGGGCCAACCAAGAGACCCAGTACTTC.

The CDR3 bases are TGTGCCAGCAGTTCCGACGGATATAGCAATCAGCCCCAGCATTTT. Translation gives CASSSDGYSNQPQHF. The V and J genes are TRBV6-5 and TRBJ1-5; D gene unclear. Deletions cut 4 bases from V and 0 bases from J, with 10 bases between. From germline, CDR1 is MNHEY and CDR2 SVGAGI. CDR3 size: 15 residues.